This TCR beta chain was recorded in a study of blood T cell repertoires in COVID-19 (dated by TCRdb to between 2020 and 2021). General notes on the study: Samples from collaborators originated in the United States, Italy and Spain and spanned both the acute and convalescent phases of COVID-19. The material from the prospective study consisted of cDNA or gDNA derived from T cells, B-cell-depleted T cells, or PBMCs. Subjects who had been exposed to COVID-19, were actively infected with it, or had recovered from it provided the deeply sampled blood TCRbeta repertoires that made up the dataset. A freely available public database, intended as a resource for researchers studying the immune response to SARS-CoV-2, is where the repertoires were released. Samples came from the ongoing ImmuneRACE study (first 160 participants) plus 1,254 subjects from 6 global collaborators. Nearly every sample came with metadata listing a de-identified subject ID, COVID-19 status, age in years and sex. Where HLA class I and class II types were available, the types were taken from metadata supplied by the sample provider, not from assay-based typing. General study outcomes and caveats: Clinical and demographic metadata were provided uncurated, with the amount varying by source and participant.

Collaborating institutions collected whole blood in K2EDTA tubes following their own protocols. For TCRbeta analysis, collaborator samples were shipped as frozen whole blood, as isolated PBMCs, or as DNA extracted from either sample type. This clone was detected once. Its antigen has not been determined. Nothing much larger sits one base from this clone, and base qualities are not available. The immunoSEQ Assay, a bias-controlled multiplex PCR, was used to amplify TCRbeta CDR3 regions from genomic DNA. The original methods were these. Within the assay, amplification of reference gene primers was used to estimate how many nucleated cells each sample contained. To quantify the absolute abundance of each unique TCRbeta CDR3 rearrangement, sequence reads were collapsed and filtered. For each sample, productive Simpson clonality was calculated as the square root of Simpson's diversity index across productive rearrangements. This immuneACCESS table, as held by TCRdb, lists in-frame sequences with V and J called but not all clones. Of the missing ones, under half trace to an unresolved V gene in checked studies; the others have no known cause. V and J calls plus clone size are reproduced from that table; the DNA served to infer D and trimming. The sample profile shows just over 65,000 clones; under 90% of them were found once. The leading ten clones occupy less than 1.5% of the sample.

V loses 4 bases, J loses 0 bases, and the germline ends lie 18 bases apart. Per the germline V gene (reference sequence), SEHNR is the CDR1 and FQNEAQ is the CDR2. Taken from cysteine to phenylalanine, the CDR3 has 17 residues. The sequence is cut down to CDR3 DNA, 51 bases in frame from base 1. The sequence is built from TRBV7-9 and TRBJ1-1; TRBD1 is a possible D gene, resting on 6 matching bases. Sequenced: peripheral blood. This clonotype originated in a man aged 55-75 years with acute or convalescent COVID-19. In nucleotides, the sequence is TGTGCCAGCAGCTCCCCAAGACAGGTTATAATGAACACTGAAGCTTTCTTT. Translated, it gives CASSSPRQVIMNTEAFF.